These 3 T cell receptor beta chains share one sample of origin, sequenced in a study of neurological immune-mediated disorders. TCRdb re-analysed the 5' RACE reads in MiXCR, keeping a single row per CDR3 protein. Of 110,000 or so distinct CDR3 sequences listed, more than 2.5% are singletons. Sequenced: PBMCs. These receptors came from a woman aged 30 to 39 with multiple sclerosis.

This clonotype has ten or more counts. The genes are TRBV19 and TRBJ2-7, with D perhaps TRBD1 (6 bases). The germline V gene encodes CDR1 LNHDA and CDR2 SQIVND (reference sequence). This CDR3 has 13 residues. Deletions cut 5 bases from V and 3 bases from J, with 11 bases between. CDR3 loop: CASSSGTNYEQYF. CDR3 in DNA: TGTGCCAGTAGTTCCGGGACAAACTACGAGCAGTACTTC.

This clonotype was counted at least ten times. The V call is TRBV29-1, the J call TRBJ1-2, with 7 nucleotides matching TRBD1. The CDR3 extends over 11 amino acids. Looked up from germline, CDR1 is SQVTM and CDR2 is ANQGSEA. Trimming cost V 4 bases and J 8 bases; bases outside gene matches: 4. CDR3: CSVGDSRGYTF. CDR3 coding DNA: TGCAGCGTTGGGGACAGTAGGGGCTACACCTTC.

This clonotype has ten or more counts. In DNA form, the CDR3 reads TGCAGTGCTAGAGACCGGTCCACAGATACGCAGTATTTT. Translated, it gives CSARDRSTDTQYF. The chain is built from TRBV20-1 and TRBJ2-3; D unresolved. The CDR3 spans 13 residues. V lost 0 bases and J 2 bases, leaving 6 bases between the germline ends. In germline, CDR1 is DFQATT, CDR2 SNEGSKA (reference sequence).